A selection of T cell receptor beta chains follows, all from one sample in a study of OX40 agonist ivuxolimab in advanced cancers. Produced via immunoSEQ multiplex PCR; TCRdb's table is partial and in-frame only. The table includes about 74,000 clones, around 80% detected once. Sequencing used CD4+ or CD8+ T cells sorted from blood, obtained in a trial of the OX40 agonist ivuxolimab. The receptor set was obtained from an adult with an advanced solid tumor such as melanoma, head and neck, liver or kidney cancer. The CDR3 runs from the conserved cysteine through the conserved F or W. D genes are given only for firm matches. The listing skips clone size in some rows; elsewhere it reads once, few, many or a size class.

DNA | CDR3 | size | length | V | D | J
TGTGCCAGCAAGGGGGAGGGTTTAGACATTCAGTACTTC | CASKGEGLDIQYF | - | 13 | TRBV6-1 | - | TRBJ2-4
TGCGCCAGCAGCCACCCCTCAGGCGGCTACGAGCAGTACTTC | CASSHPSGGYEQYF | - | 14 | TRBV4-1 | - | TRBJ2-7
TGTGCCAGCAGCTTAGACTCCCCCACTTTATCTGCGGGAAAACTGTTTTTT | CASSLDSPTLSAGKLFF | - | 17 | TRBV7-9 | - | TRBJ1-4
TGTGCCAGCAGCTTCCCCGGGAGCACAGATACGCAGTATTTT | CASSFPGSTDTQYF | - | 14 | TRBV7-9 | - | TRBJ2-3
TGTGCCAGCAGTTCTGGTCGAACCGGGACTAGCGGGTGGTACGAGCAGTACTTC | CASSSGRTGTSGWYEQYF | - | 18 | TRBV27 | TRBD2 | TRBJ2-7
TGTGCCAGCAGCCCCTACCGCCTAGCAGGGGGGAACACTGAAGCTTTCTTT | CASSPYRLAGGNTEAFF | few | 17 | TRBV7-3 | TRBD1 | TRBJ1-1
TGCAGCGCCCCAATTGTAGAGACCCAGTACTTC | CSAPIVETQYF | - | 11 | TRBV29-1 | - | TRBJ2-5
TGTGCCAGTACCATGAGGAGACAGGGGTATCCGAACACCGGGGAGCTGTTTTTT | CASTMRRQGYPNTGELFF | - | 18 | TRBV19 | TRBD1 | TRBJ2-2
TGTGCCAGTAGTATAGCAATTGACAGCTTAGCCAAAAACATTCAGTACTTC | CASSIAIDSLAKNIQYF | - | 17 | TRBV19 | - | TRBJ2-4
TGTGCCAGCAGCTTGTCGACAGGGGGCGAGTGGGGCTACACCTTC | CASSLSTGGEWGYTF | - | 15 | TRBV28 | TRBD1 | TRBJ1-2
TGTGCCAGCAGCTCGGGGGACAGATCCTATGGCTACACCTTC | CASSSGDRSYGYTF | - | 14 | TRBV11-1 | TRBD1 | TRBJ1-2
TGTGCCAGCAGTTTGACTAGCGGGAGCTGGGAGCAGTACTTC | CASSLTSGSWEQYF | - | 14 | TRBV28 | TRBD2 | TRBJ2-7
TGTGCCAGCAGTTTACAGGGGAGCACAGATACGCAGTATTTT | CASSLQGSTDTQYF | - | 14 | TRBV28 | - | TRBJ2-3
TGTGCCAGCAGCTTCACACTCGACAGGGGCAATGAGCAGTTCTTC | CASSFTLDRGNEQFF | - | 15 | TRBV7-9 | TRBD1 | TRBJ2-1
TGCGCCAGCAGCCAAGGACAGGGGGCCTACAATGAGCAGTTCTTC | CASSQGQGAYNEQFF | - | 15 | TRBV4-3 | TRBD1 | TRBJ2-1
TGTGCCAGCAGGAAAGAGACAGGGGCTAGGAACACTGAAGCTTTCTTT | CASRKETGARNTEAFF | - | 16 | TRBV2 | TRBD1 | TRBJ1-1
TGTGCCAGCAGCCCTCCTGGTACTAGCAAGAATGAGCAGTTCTTC | CASSPPGTSKNEQFF | - | 15 | TRBV7-9 | - | TRBJ2-1
TGTGCCAGCAGCTTAGATGCCGGGTCGGACGAGCAGTACTTC | CASSLDAGSDEQYF | - | 14 | TRBV11-2 | - | TRBJ2-7
TGTGCCAGCAGCTCAATACAGGGAGCATCCTACAATGAGCAGTTCTTC | CASSSIQGASYNEQFF | once | 16 | TRBV7-9 | - | TRBJ2-1
TGTGCCAGCAGCTTAAGGACAGAGAGCTCCTACGAGCAGTACTTC | CASSLRTESSYEQYF | few | 15 | TRBV7-9 | - | TRBJ2-7
TGTGCCAGCAGCCCCACCAGCTCTGGAAACACCATATATTTT | CASSPTSSGNTIYF | few | 14 | TRBV7-2 | - | TRBJ1-3
TGTGCCAGCAGTCACAGAGGGGCCTCGTCTGGAAACACCATATATTTT | CASSHRGASSGNTIYF | - | 16 | TRBV6-6 | - | TRBJ1-3
TGTGCCAGTAGCTATCAGGGGGCCAAAAACATTCAGTACTTC | CASSYQGAKNIQYF | - | 14 | TRBV19 | - | TRBJ2-4
TGCGCCAGCAGCCAAGGATTCGAAAAAAGCACAGATACGCAGTATTTT | CASSQGFEKSTDTQYF | few | 16 | TRBV4-3 | - | TRBJ2-3
TGTGCCAGCACAGGACTAGCCGGGGATACGCAGTATTTT | CASTGLAGDTQYF | - | 13 | TRBV2 | TRBD2 | TRBJ2-3
TGTGCCAGTAGTACCGACAGGGGGCGGATAGATGGCTACACCTTC | CASSTDRGRIDGYTF | - | 15 | TRBV19 | TRBD1 | TRBJ1-2
TGTGCCACTACTCGGGCGGGCTCCTACGAGCAGTACTTC | CATTRAGSYEQYF | - | 13 | TRBV11-2 | - | TRBJ2-7
TGTGCCAGCAGCTTAGTCAGGGATGGACCTTATTCACCCCTCCACTTT | CASSLVRDGPYSPLHF | - | 16 | TRBV11-2 | - | TRBJ1-6
TGTGCCAGCAGTTATCTCCAAACGGGGCAGCCCCAGCATTTT | CASSYLQTGQPQHF | - | 14 | TRBV28 | - | TRBJ1-5
TGTGCCAGCAGCTATACCAGGACAGGGGACCCAGAGACCCAGTACTTC | CASSYTRTGDPETQYF | - | 16 | TRBV6-6 | TRBD1 | TRBJ2-5
TGTGCCAGCAGCCGGGGAAGGGCGCAGCCCCAGCATTTT | CASSRGRAQPQHF | - | 13 | TRBV7-9 | - | TRBJ1-5
TGTGCCAGCAGCTTAGACAGGGAGAGGACCCAGTACTTC | CASSLDRERTQYF | - | 13 | TRBV11-2 | - | TRBJ2-5
TGCGCCAGCAGCCCCTCTAGCGGGGGGGGAGAGACCCAGTACTTC | CASSPSSGGGETQYF | - | 15 | TRBV5-1 | TRBD2 | TRBJ2-5
TGTGCCAGCAGGAACCCTTTAACTAGTTCGGGTGCAGATACGCAGTATTTT | CASRNPLTSSGADTQYF | - | 17 | TRBV25-1 | - | TRBJ2-3
TGTGCCAGCAGCTTAGAGAGCGGCGCCGAGTCACCCCTCCACTTT | CASSLESGAESPLHF | few | 15 | TRBV11-2 | - | TRBJ1-6
TGTGCCAGCAGTTTTCCCCTTAATAATGAGCAGTTCTTC | CASSFPLNNEQFF | - | 13 | TRBV28 | - | TRBJ2-1
TGCGCCAATTCGCCGACGGGAGTAAGGACCTACAATGAGCAGTTCTTC | CANSPTGVRTYNEQFF | - | 16 | TRBV4-1 | - | TRBJ2-1
TGTGCCAGCTCACCACCGGGCTGGACAGGCGGTCATGGCTACACCTTC | CASSPPGWTGGHGYTF | - | 16 | TRBV18 | TRBD1 | TRBJ1-2
TGTGCCAGTGTCTCAGGCAGGTACGACAATGAGCAGTTCTTC | CASVSGRYDNEQFF | - | 14 | TRBV27 | - | TRBJ2-1
TGTGCCAGCAGCCAAGGGGGACAGAACTATGGCTACACCTTC | CASSQGGQNYGYTF | few | 14 | TRBV4-2 | TRBD1 | TRBJ1-2
TGCGCCAGCAGCCAAGAGGCAGGAGGGTATCAGCCCCAGCATTTT | CASSQEAGGYQPQHF | - | 15 | TRBV4-3 | - | TRBJ1-5
TGTGCCAGCAGTGAATTGGGGCACGTGGGGGGGCTCTGGTACGAGCAGTACTTC | CASSELGHVGGLWYEQYF | - | 18 | TRBV6-1 | - | TRBJ2-7
TGTGCCACCCTCAGGTCGGGGAGCACTGAAGCTTTCTTT | CATLRSGSTEAFF | - | 13 | TRBV15 | - | TRBJ1-1
TGTGCCAGCAGTTTATTATCTTCAGGGGACCAAGAGACCCAGTACTTC | CASSLLSSGDQETQYF | few | 16 | TRBV27 | - | TRBJ2-5
TGTGCCAGTAGAAGAGACAGGGGGGGCAATCAGCCCCAGCATTTT | CASRRDRGGNQPQHF | - | 15 | TRBV19 | TRBD1 | TRBJ1-5
TGTGCCAGCAGCCAAGCGGGGCTTATAGATGGCTACACCTTC | CASSQAGLIDGYTF | - | 14 | TRBV4-2 | - | TRBJ1-2
TGTGCCAGCAGCTTGGCGGACAGCGAGGTTCAGCCCCAGCATTTT | CASSLADSEVQPQHF | - | 15 | TRBV5-6 | - | TRBJ1-5
TGTGCCATCAGTGAGACAGTCCAGCCCCAGCATTTT | CAISETVQPQHF | - | 12 | TRBV10-3 | - | TRBJ1-5
TGTGCCAGTAGTATGGTACAGGAGCAAGAGACCCAGTACTTC | CASSMVQEQETQYF | - | 14 | TRBV19 | - | TRBJ2-5
TGTGCCAGCAGCCCCCCCGGCACAGATACGCAGTATTTT | CASSPPGTDTQYF | once | 13 | TRBV6-5 | - | TRBJ2-3
TGTGCCAGCAGCTTGGAGGCAGGGTACTATGGCTACACCTTC | CASSLEAGYYGYTF | - | 14 | TRBV5-8 | - | TRBJ1-2
TGTGCCAGCAGCTTAGGCAGGGGGCGAGAGGGGGAGCAGTTCTTC | CASSLGRGREGEQFF | - | 15 | TRBV11-3 | TRBD1 | TRBJ2-1
TGTGCCAGCAGTTTCACTCCGGGACCCGACGGGGAGCTGTTTTTT | CASSFTPGPDGELFF | - | 15 | TRBV14 | - | TRBJ2-2
TGTGCCAGCAGAGGGACAGGGTTTACAGAGACCCAGTACTTC | CASRGTGFTETQYF | - | 14 | TRBV28 | TRBD1 | TRBJ2-5
TGCGCCAGCAGCCAAGATCCCATCTCCTACGAGCAGTACTTC | CASSQDPISYEQYF | - | 14 | TRBV4-1 | - | TRBJ2-7
TGCAGCGTTCGGAGGCAGCTTACAGATACGCAGTATTTT | CSVRRQLTDTQYF | - | 13 | TRBV29-1 | - | TRBJ2-3
TGCAGCGTTGCGTCAGGGATGGTCGGAGAAAAACTGTTTTTT | CSVASGMVGEKLFF | - | 14 | TRBV29-1 | - | TRBJ1-4
TGCGCCAGCACCCTGCAGGGACTCCTAAACACCGGGGAGCTGTTTTTT | CASTLQGLLNTGELFF | - | 16 | TRBV5-1 | - | TRBJ2-2
TGTGCCAGCAGCTCTGACAGGGGTGGCTATGGCTACACCTTC | CASSSDRGGYGYTF | - | 14 | TRBV7-2 | TRBD1 | TRBJ1-2
TGTGCCAGTAGTATTCAAGGAAACACCATATATTTT | CASSIQGNTIYF | - | 12 | TRBV19 | - | TRBJ1-3